The 23 T cell receptor beta chains given below trace back to one sample, sequenced in a study of human T cells and chemical hapten exposure. As for time point: patch test 1, 2 weeks after DPC sensitization. Treatment given: therapeutic diphenylcyclopropenone sensitization with weekly scalp DPC. From the RACE reads, TCRdb called clonotypes with MiXCR, one entry per CDR3 protein. Among around 71,000 distinct CDR3 sequences listed, 7.5% to 10% were seen once. Sequencing was performed on whole blood, taken in connection with sensitization to the hapten diphenylcyclopropenone (DPC). The receptors were gathered from a middle-aged woman with alopecia areata. Some clones in this sample may be carry-over from other donors' samples.

The V gene is TRBV7-2, the J gene TRBJ1-1; D might be TRBD1 (6 bases). Germline CDR1 reads SGHTA; CDR2 reads FQGNSA. CDR3 length: 13 amino acids. Trimming shortened V by 5 bases and J by 5 bases, and 12 bases separated the two germline ends. The CDR3: CASSTHRDTEAFF. CDR3 DNA: TGTGCCAGCAGCACCCACAGGGATACTGAAGCTTTCTTT.

This clonotype was seen a handful of times. The chain combines TRBV27 with TRBJ1-6; D gene ambiguous. Trimming removed 0 bases at V and 3 bases at J, with 15 bases between. CDR3 length equals 18 residues. CDR1 is MNHEY and CDR2 is SMNVEV in the germline V gene (reference sequence). The DNA of the CDR3 is TGTGCCAGCAGTTTATCTGGCCTATTATCGGACTATAATTCACCCCTCCACTTT. It specifies CASSLSGLLSDYNSPLHF.

This clonotype was seen at least ten times. The gene calls are TRBV5-1 and TRBJ2-1; D remains unclear. The CDR3 sequence is 12 residues long. V lost 1 base and J lost 10, with 9 bases in between. Germline CDR1 SGHRS, CDR2 YFSETQ. CDR3 sequence (DNA): TGCGCCAGCAGCTTGCAGCCCCCCGAGCAGTTCTTC. Residues: CASSLQPPEQFF.

This clonotype was counted at least ten times. The chain is built from TRBV12-3 or TRBV12-4 and TRBJ2-7, with 7 bases lining up with TRBD1. There are 16 residues in the CDR3. Unmatched junction bases numbered 11, after V lost 5 bases and J lost 1 base. The CDR3 DNA reads TGTGCCAGCAGTCCCTTCGGACAGGACGGATCCTACGAGCAGTACTTC. Residues: CASSPFGQDGSYEQYF.

This clonotype was recorded many times. The chain carries TRBV7-2 and TRBJ1-1; a weak D match, TRBD1 (5 bases). In germline, CDR1 is SGHTA, CDR2 FQGNSA. V was shortened by 0 bases and J by 1 base, with 9 bases between the two germline ends. The length of the CDR3 is 15 residues. The CDR3 loop reads CASSLAGRGNTEAFF. The CDR3 coding sequence is TGTGCCAGCAGCTTAGCAGGGAGGGGGAACACTGAAGCTTTCTTT. Using reference TRBV7-2 and TRBJ1-1 for the parts outside the CDR3, the full variable domain is GAGVSQSPSNKVTEKGKDVELRCDPISGHTALYWYRQSLGQGLEFLIYFQGNSAPDKSGLPSDRFSAERTGGSVSTLTIQRTQQEDSAVYLCASSLAGRGNTEAFFGQGTRLTVV.

Ten or more counts support this clonotype. The chain links TRBV7-9 to TRBJ2-3; D perhaps matches TRBD2 (6 bases). V was shortened by 6 bases and J by 2 bases, with 18 bases between the two germline ends. Germline loops: CDR1 SEHNR, CDR2 FQNEAQ (reference sequence). CDR3 size: 16 residues. The CDR3 here is CASRNGGLGVTDTQYF. The CDR3 DNA is TGTGCCAGCAGGAACGGGGGACTGGGGGTCACAGATACGCAGTATTTT.

Ten or more counts support this clonotype. V gene TRBV5-1 combines with J gene TRBJ2-7, with D hard to call. The germline gives CDR1 SGHRS, CDR2 YFSETQ. This CDR3 spans 13 amino acids. The ends were cut back, 0 bases at V and 3 bases at J, with 7 bases in the middle. In nucleotides, the CDR3 is TGCGCCAGCAGCTTGGTCTCGGACTACGAGCAGTACTTC. Its translation: CASSLVSDYEQYF.

At least ten counts were recorded for this clonotype. This chain links TRBV30 with TRBJ2-1, with D maybe TRBD2 (5 bases). The germline V and J ends were trimmed by 2 bases and 4 bases, with 9 bases remaining between them. Germline loops: CDR1 GTSNPN, CDR2 SVGIG (reference sequence). The length of the CDR3 is 13 residues. CDR3 nucleotide sequence: TGTGCCTGGAGTTACGGAGGTTACAATGAGCAGTTCTTC. Protein: CAWSYGGYNEQFF.

This clonotype was seen many times. The rearrangement uses TRBV7-2 and TRBJ2-4, with TRBD2 matching over 8 bases. Germline loops: CDR1 SGHTA, CDR2 FQGNSA. V lost 2 bases, J lost 8 bases, and 14 bases stayed unmatched. This CDR3 is 17 amino acids long. The chain's CDR3 is CASSLHRSGTSDDIQYF. CDR3 nucleotides: TGTGCCAGCAGCTTACACAGATCCGGGACTAGTGACGACATTCAGTACTTC.

The chain links TRBV6-5 to TRBJ1-2; possible D gene TRBD1, 6 bases. Germline V gene sequence: CDR1 MNHEY, CDR2 SVGAGI. The V end lost 6 bases, the J end lost 5 bases, and 19 bases lay between the germline ends. CDR3 length: 15 residues. The CDR3 DNA sequence: TGTGCCAGCAGGAAAAGCCGGGACACCTTATATGGCTACACCTTC. Translated: CASRKSRDTLYGYTF.

This clonotype has a count of ten or more. The CDR3 nucleotides are TGTGCCAGCAGCAGGGGACTAGCAGCCCAAGAGACCCAGTACTTC. Encoded protein: CASSRGLAAQETQYF. This chain uses TRBV7-8 with TRBJ2-5; 9 bases match TRBD2. The junction had 5 bases not matched to a gene; V was cut back by 5 bases and J by 1 base. Germline V lookup: CDR1 SGHVS, CDR2 FQNEAQ. The CDR3 is made up of 15 amino acids.

The rearrangement uses TRBV13 and TRBJ1-2; D not certain. V was shortened by 5 bases and J by 3 bases, with 13 bases between the two germline ends. CDR3 size: 14 residues. Germline V gene lookup returns CDR1 PRHDT and CDR2 FYEKMQ (reference sequence). CDR3 sequence reads: CASSLSIDHYGYTF. CDR3 in DNA: TGTGCCAGCAGCCTGTCCATAGACCACTATGGCTACACCTTC. Drawing the rest from reference TRBV13 and TRBJ1-2, the complete variable domain is AAGVIQSPRHLIKEKRETATLKCYPIPRHDTVYWYQQGPGQDPQFLISFYEKMQSDKGSIPDRFSAQQFSDYHSELNMSSLELGDSALYFCASSLSIDHYGYTFGSGTRLTVV.

This clonotype was seen only a few times. The chain couples TRBV12-3 or TRBV12-4 to TRBJ1-2; weak D call: TRBD1 (5 bases). CDR3 length: 11 amino acids. Trimming took off 6 bases at V and 10 bases at J, with 12 bases between the two ends. The DNA for the CDR3 is TGTGCCAGCAGGACTCAGGGAGTCTACACCTTC. Its translation is CASRTQGVYTF.

The V gene is TRBV12-3 or TRBV12-4, the J gene TRBJ2-2, with D unresolved. V lost 3 bases, J lost 1 base, and 9 bases lay in between. CDR3 length: 15 residues. CDR3 protein: CASSFGQLNTGELFF. DNA of the CDR3: TGTGCCAGCAGTTTCGGGCAGTTGAACACCGGGGAGCTGTTTTTT.

This clonotype was recorded a few times. The chain's CDR3 is CATTPGLAGGFYTGELFF. The CDR3, as DNA: TGTGCCACCACCCCGGGACTAGCGGGGGGCTTCTACACCGGGGAGCTGTTTTTT. The chain combines TRBV15 with TRBJ2-2; TRBD2 matches at 15 bases. J was trimmed by 3 bases and V by 7 bases; bases with no gene match: 9. Per germline, CDR1 LNHNV and CDR2 YYDKDF (reference sequence). This CDR3 is 18 amino acids long.

This clonotype was seen a few times. The chain carries TRBV5-1 and TRBJ2-1; 10 bases agree with TRBD1. Germline CDR1 and CDR2: SGHRS and YFSETQ. Trimming at V came to 4 bases and at J to 7 bases, leaving 14 bases not matched to a gene. The CDR3 contains 17 residues. CDR3 protein: CASSPGTGASPFNEQFF. CDR3 DNA sequence: TGCGCCAGCAGCCCCGGGACAGGGGCCTCCCCGTTTAATGAGCAGTTCTTC. Together with reference TRBV5-1 and TRBJ2-1, the CDR3 gives the full variable domain: KAGVTQTPRYLIKTRGQQVTLSCSPISGHRSVSWYQQTPGQGLQFLFEYFSETQRNKGNFPGRFSGRQFSNSRSEMNVSTLELGDSALYLCASSPGTGASPFNEQFFGPGTRLTVL.

The rearrangement links TRBV14 to TRBJ2-7; perhaps D is TRBD1 or TRBD2 (6 bases each). The CDR3 is made up of 18 amino acids. Trimming shortened V by 3 bases and J by 1 base, and 22 bases separated the two germline ends. Germline CDR1 and CDR2: SGHDN and FVKESK. Written as DNA, the CDR3 is TGTGCCAGCAGCCAGAAAAGGGGTCTAGGGGGGCCTTCCTACGAGCAGTACTTC. Encoded protein: CASSQKRGLGGPSYEQYF.

This clonotype was seen a handful of times. The chain combines TRBV9 with TRBJ2-7, with D possibly being TRBD2 (7 bases). Trimming took 4 bases from V and 7 from J, leaving 15 bases between them. Germline CDR1 and CDR2: SGDLS and YYNGEE. The CDR3 sequence is 13 residues long. CDR3 sequence: CASSPRGGGEQYF. CDR3 nucleotides: TGTGCCAGCAGCCCTAGGGGGGGCGGGGAGCAGTACTTC.

CDR3 residues: CASRSGGAESYNEQFF. The CDR3 coding sequence is TGCGCCAGCAGAAGCGGGGGGGCGGAGTCCTACAATGAGCAGTTCTTC. The chain couples TRBV5-1 to TRBJ2-1, with 10 bases lining up with TRBD2. The germline CDR1 and CDR2 sequences are SGHRS and YFSETQ. Trimming cost V 5 bases and J 1 base; bases outside gene matches: 6. The CDR3 totals 16 residues. Full variable domain (missing parts from reference TRBV5-1 and TRBJ2-1): KAGVTQTPRYLIKTRGQQVTLSCSPISGHRSVSWYQQTPGQGLQFLFEYFSETQRNKGNFPGRFSGRQFSNSRSEMNVSTLELGDSALYLCASRSGGAESYNEQFFGPGTRLTVL.

This clonotype has a count of ten or more. The chain links TRBV5-4 to TRBJ1-1, with no clear D. The CDR3 contains 12 residues. Germline-derived CDR1 and CDR2 are SGHNT and YYREEE (reference sequence). V was trimmed by 2 bases and J by 2 bases, leaving 4 bases between them. CDR3 nucleotide sequence: TGTGCCAGCAGCTTTTCCAACACTGAAGCTTTCTTT. It codes for CASSFSNTEAFF.

This clonotype was counted only a few times. The chain employs TRBV29-1 and TRBJ1-2; 11 nucleotides match TRBD1. Unmatched junction bases numbered 10, after V lost 5 bases and J lost 8 bases. The CDR3 is made up of 14 amino acids. The germline gives CDR1 SQVTM, CDR2 ANQGSEA. CDR3 in DNA: TGCAGCGTTACCCGGACAGGGGGCGCGCAGGGCTACACCTTC. As protein: CSVTRTGGAQGYTF.

This clonotype was counted ten times or more. J is TRBJ1-2 and V is TRBV24-1, with TRBD1 matching over 7 bases. The CDR3 sequence is 14 residues long. The V and J ends lost 3 bases and 5 bases, in that order; junction bases with no gene match: 5. Germline-derived CDR1 and CDR2 are KGHDR and SFDVKD. CDR3 sequence reads: CATSDTQGVYGYTF. DNA for the CDR3: TGTGCCACCAGTGATACCCAGGGGGTTTATGGCTACACCTTC.

This clonotype was observed at least ten times. The gene calls are TRBV5-1 and TRBJ1-1; TRBD1 matches 11 bases. The germline gives CDR1 SGHRS, CDR2 YFSETQ. The CDR3 extends over 15 amino acids. V shed 3 bases and J 2 bases; nucleotides not matched to a gene: 3. The CDR3 DNA reads as TGCGCCAGCAGCTCGGACAGGGGGCGAAACACTGAAGCTTTCTTT. This translates into CASSSDRGRNTEAFF.